This T cell receptor beta chain appears in the sequencing data of a study of memory CD4+ T cells and cytomegalovirus serostatus (dated by TCRdb to between 2018 and 2020). Describing the broader study: A total of about 33 healthy Belgian adults, of whom 9 were CMV seropositive and approximately 24 were CMV seronegative, were included in the cohort. The study sequenced CD4+ memory TCRbeta repertoires of a Belgian cohort with known cytomegalovirus serostatus to replicate a published TCR-based CMV serostatus classifier. Here is what the overall study found, with its caveats: Only CD4+CD45RO+ memory cells were sequenced, in contrast to the original study, in which naive and memory CD4+ and CD8+ populations were covered. For CMV serostatus prediction, a median bootstrapped AUC of about 0.96 was reached with the original framework, and a median bootstrapped AUC of about 0.89 was reached with a US-trained random forest. Of fewer than 200 previously reported CMV-associated TCRbeta sequences, over 65 appeared in the CD4+ memory repertoires, each in one to five individuals. The results were interpreted as suggesting that the CMV-associated TCR signature is largely present in the CD4+ memory repertoire. A median bootstrapped AUC of about 0.95 with a 95% CI of 0.76-1.00 was achieved on the Belgian cohort by the original-framework classifier.

Genomic DNA was extracted from sorted cells with the Quick-DNA Microprep Kit. Amplification of TCRbeta DNA was done with the immunoSEQ hsTCRbeta kit, following the protocol from the manufacturer. TCRbeta libraries were sequenced on an Illumina MiSeq instrument. Per the original workflow: Removing out-of-frame sequences left 2,204,828 distinct TCRbeta sequences, an average of about 73,000 per individual. Each individual was scored according to the count of about 150 previously reported CMV-associated TCRbeta sequences and the total productive distinct TCRbeta count. A beta-binomial model was reimplemented in Python, and random forests from scikit-learn, run with default parameters, were trained on data from the US cohort. On the Belgian cohort, classifier performance was reported as the median AUC, along with percentile confidence intervals, across 10,000 bootstrap iterations. What TCRdb holds here is the immuneACCESS table cut down to in-frame rearrangements. Part of the clones is not present; checked against another copy, under half of the missing clones reflect an unresolved V gene, and the others are unexplained. Clone size and the V and J calls come from that table; the DNA yielded D and trimming. The sample profile shows over 40,000 clones; roughly 80% of them were found once. The ten largest clones represent 0.65% to 0.85% of the sample.

Comments on this clone: Its recognized antigen is unknown. The input lacks base qualities; no much larger clone sits a single base away.

Single viable CD3+CD4+CD8-CD45RO+ cells were sorted as memory CD4+ T cells on a FACSAria II. CMV serostatus was assessed using a Roche Elecsys assay, by which serum IgG against CMV pp150, pp28, p38 and p52 was detected. Once the samples were thawed, total CD4+ T cells were enriched through positive selection using CD4 magnetic microbeads. Samples originated from another study that specifically interrogated the CD4+ T cell memory repertoire. Peripheral blood mononuclear cells were isolated and cryopreserved following standard operating procedures; serum was stored at -80 °C. The staining relied on CD3-PerCP (BW264/56), CD4-APC (RPA-T4), CD45RO-PE (UCHT1) and CD8-Pacific Orange (3B5) antibodies, and Sytox blue was used to exclude non-viable cells. V ends up 0 bases short and J 6 bases short, with an unmatched junction base count of 7. For CDR1 and CDR2, the germline V gene lists KGHSH and LQKENI. The CDR3 numbers 16 residues from cysteine through phenylalanine. Just the 48-base CDR3 DNA is kept, in frame starting at base 1.

The sequence joins TRBV18 to TRBJ1-3; 8 nucleotides in the junction match TRBD1. The origin of this receptor is an adult in good health and CMV-seronegative. The sequencing sample was made of memory CD4+ T cells from blood. The DNA sequence reads TGTGCCAGCTCACCACCCGGACAGGGCCATGCAAACACCATATATTTT. Translated, it reads CASSPPGQGHANTIYF.